This T cell receptor (beta chain) stems from a study of blood T cell repertoires in COVID-19. Overall study context: Nucleic acid was either cDNA or gDNA, and it came from T cells, B-cell-depleted T cells, or PBMCs.

Method: immunoSEQ multiplex PCR; TCRdb's copy keeps in-frame clones and lacks some. The table lists about 440,000 clones, 80% to 90% of them singletons, with around 4.4% in the top ten. This CDR3 spans 17 amino acids. The ends were cut back, 7 bases at V and 7 bases at J, with 25 bases in the middle. CDR1 and CDR2 from the germline V gene are LNHNV and YYDKDF (reference sequence). Sequencing was done on a sample of peripheral blood. The TCR comes from a woman in her twenties or thirties with acute or convalescent COVID-19. The chain carries TRBV15 and TRBJ1-4; no definite D call. The CDR3 loop reads CATTPSGMTAFGEKLFF. CDR3 coding DNA: TGTGCCACCACCCCGTCGGGGATGACTGCGTTCGGTGAAAAACTGTTTTTT.